This T cell receptor (beta chain) was profiled in a study of beta chain features in type 1 diabetes. One heparinised blood draw, averaging about 120 mL, came from each donor. This clone was seen many times. Germline CDR1 SGHAT, CDR2 FQNNGV. Trimming removed 3 bases at V and 4 bases at J, with 9 bases between. This CDR3 is 13 amino acids long. Sequenced material consisted of expressed TCRB transcripts (all of the isolated RNA was reverse transcribed). Data came from immunoSEQ multiplex PCR; TCRdb stores just in-frame clones and leaves some out. The sample lists 150,000 to 200,000 clones, 7% to 10% occurring once.

The TCR was taken from a woman between 18 and 29 years old in good health. V and J are TRBV11-2 and TRBJ1-2; D ambiguous. The sequenced sample was central memory CD4+ T cells from blood. The chain's CDR3 is CASSFGQIYGYTF. The DNA for the CDR3 is TGTGCCAGCAGCTTTGGGCAGATCTATGGCTACACCTTC.